This TCR beta chain was profiled in a study of CD8 T cells in ankylosing spondylitis. As concerns this clonotype: Antigen unknown.

Molecular-barcoded quantitative 5'-RACE produced these TCR beta libraries. A single record per CDR3 protein comes from TCRdb applying MiXCR to the 5' RACE reads. Counted here are roughly 440,000 distinct CDR3 sequences, roughly 18% occurring once; the ten biggest clones make up approximately 1%. Regarding the study as a whole: Prior work had noted some motif variants in reactive arthritis blood and synovial fluid. Apparently characteristic of ankylosing spondylitis blood was a TCR beta motif (roughly eight highly homologous variants).

Sequencing input: blood, either unsorted or a sorted T cell fraction (not recorded which). The receptor comes from a male donor with ankylosing spondylitis.

CDR3 in DNA: TGTGCCAGCAGCCGTAGGACTAGCGGGGGGGTTGGCAATGAGCAGTTCTTC. It translates to CASSRRTSGGVGNEQFF. J is TRBJ2-1 and V is TRBV12-3 or TRBV12-4, with 15 bases matching TRBD2. The CDR3 runs 17 residues. J was trimmed by 6 bases and V by 6 bases; bases with no gene match: 9.